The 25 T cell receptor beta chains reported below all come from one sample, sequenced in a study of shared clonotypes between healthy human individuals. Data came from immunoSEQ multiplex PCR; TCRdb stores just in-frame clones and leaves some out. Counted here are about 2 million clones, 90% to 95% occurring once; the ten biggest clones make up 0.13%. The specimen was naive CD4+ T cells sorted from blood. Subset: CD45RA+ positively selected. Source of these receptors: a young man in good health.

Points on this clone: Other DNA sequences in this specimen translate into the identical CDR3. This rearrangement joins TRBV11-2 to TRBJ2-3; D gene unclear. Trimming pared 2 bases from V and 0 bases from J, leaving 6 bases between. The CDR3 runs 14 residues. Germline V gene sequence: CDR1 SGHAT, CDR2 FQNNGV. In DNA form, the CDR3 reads TGTGCCAGCAGCTTAACTCGTAGCACAGATACGCAGTATTTT. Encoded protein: CASSLTRSTDTQYF.

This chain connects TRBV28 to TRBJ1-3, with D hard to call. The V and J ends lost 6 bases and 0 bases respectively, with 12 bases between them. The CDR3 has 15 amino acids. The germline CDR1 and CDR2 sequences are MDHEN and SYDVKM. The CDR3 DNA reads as TGTGCCAGCAGCCCTGCCGAGGGCTCTGGAAACACCATATATTTT. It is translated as CASSPAEGSGNTIYF.

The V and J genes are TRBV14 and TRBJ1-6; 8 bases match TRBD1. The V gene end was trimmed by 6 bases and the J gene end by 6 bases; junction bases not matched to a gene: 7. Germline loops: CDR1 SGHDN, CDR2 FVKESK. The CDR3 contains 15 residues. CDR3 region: CASRPTGAANSPLHF. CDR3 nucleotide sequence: TGTGCCAGCAGACCGACAGGGGCAGCTAATTCACCCCTCCACTTT.

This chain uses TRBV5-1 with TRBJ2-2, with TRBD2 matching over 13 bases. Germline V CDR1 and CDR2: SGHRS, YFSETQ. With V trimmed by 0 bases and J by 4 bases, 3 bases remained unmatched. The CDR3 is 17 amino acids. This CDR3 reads CASSLGTSGSGTGELFF. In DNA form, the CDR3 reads TGCGCCAGCAGCTTGGGGACTAGCGGGAGCGGCACCGGGGAGCTGTTTTTT.

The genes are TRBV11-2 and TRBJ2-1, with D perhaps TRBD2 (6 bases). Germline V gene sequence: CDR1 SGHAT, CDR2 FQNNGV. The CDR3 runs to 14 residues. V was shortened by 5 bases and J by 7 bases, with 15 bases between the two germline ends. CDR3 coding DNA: TGTGCCAGCAGCCTCTGGGGCGGGGCGAATGAGCAGTTCTTC. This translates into CASSLWGGANEQFF.

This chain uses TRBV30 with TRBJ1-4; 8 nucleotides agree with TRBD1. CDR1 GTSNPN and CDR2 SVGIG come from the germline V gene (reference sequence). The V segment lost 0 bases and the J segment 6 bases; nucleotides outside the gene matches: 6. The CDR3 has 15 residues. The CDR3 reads CAWSVLGQGDEKLFF. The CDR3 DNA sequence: TGTGCCTGGAGTGTACTAGGACAGGGAGATGAAAAACTGTTTTTT.

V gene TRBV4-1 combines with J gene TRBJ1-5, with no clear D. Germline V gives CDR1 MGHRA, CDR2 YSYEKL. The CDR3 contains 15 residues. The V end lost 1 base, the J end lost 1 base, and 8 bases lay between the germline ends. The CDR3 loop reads CASSQAWNSNQPQHF. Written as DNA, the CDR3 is TGCGCCAGCAGCCAAGCCTGGAACAGCAATCAGCCCCAGCATTTT.

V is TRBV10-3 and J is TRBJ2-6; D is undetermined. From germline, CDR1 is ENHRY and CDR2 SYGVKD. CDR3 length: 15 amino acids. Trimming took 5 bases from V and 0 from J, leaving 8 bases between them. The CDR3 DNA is TGTGCCATCAGTTTGACATTCTCTGGGGCCAACGTCCTGACTTTC. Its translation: CAISLTFSGANVLTF.

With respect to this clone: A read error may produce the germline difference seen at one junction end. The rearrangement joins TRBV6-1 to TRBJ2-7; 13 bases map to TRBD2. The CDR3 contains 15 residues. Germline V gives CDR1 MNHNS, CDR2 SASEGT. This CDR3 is CASREGTSGNYEQYF. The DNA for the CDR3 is TGTGCCAGCAGGGAAGGGACTAGCGGGAACTACGAGCAGTACTTC.

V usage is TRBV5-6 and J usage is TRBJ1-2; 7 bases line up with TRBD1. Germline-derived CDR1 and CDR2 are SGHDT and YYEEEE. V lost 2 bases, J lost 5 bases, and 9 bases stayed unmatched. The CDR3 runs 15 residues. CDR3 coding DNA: TGTGCCAGCAGCTTAGCCACAGGGGTCGGATATGGCTACACCTTC. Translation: CASSLATGVGYGYTF.

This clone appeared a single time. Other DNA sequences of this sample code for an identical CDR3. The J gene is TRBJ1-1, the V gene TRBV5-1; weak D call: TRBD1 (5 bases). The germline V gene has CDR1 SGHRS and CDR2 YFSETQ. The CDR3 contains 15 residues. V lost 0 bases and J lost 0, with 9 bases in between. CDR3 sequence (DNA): TGCGCCAGCAGCTTGGCCGGGGCCGTGAACACTGAAGCTTTCTTT. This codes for CASSLAGAVNTEAFF.

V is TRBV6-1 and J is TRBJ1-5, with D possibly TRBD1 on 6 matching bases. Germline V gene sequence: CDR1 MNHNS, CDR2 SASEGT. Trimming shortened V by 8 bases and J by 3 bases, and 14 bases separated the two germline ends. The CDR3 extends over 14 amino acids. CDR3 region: CASLQQGTNQPQHF. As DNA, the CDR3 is TGTGCCAGCTTACAGCAGGGGACCAATCAGCCCCAGCATTTT.

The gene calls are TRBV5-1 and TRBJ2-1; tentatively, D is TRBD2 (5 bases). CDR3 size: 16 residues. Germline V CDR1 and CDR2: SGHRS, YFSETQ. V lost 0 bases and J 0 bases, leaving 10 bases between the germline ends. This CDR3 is CASSLEGRASYNEQFF. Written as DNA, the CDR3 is TGCGCCAGCAGCTTGGAAGGGCGGGCCTCCTACAATGAGCAGTTCTTC.

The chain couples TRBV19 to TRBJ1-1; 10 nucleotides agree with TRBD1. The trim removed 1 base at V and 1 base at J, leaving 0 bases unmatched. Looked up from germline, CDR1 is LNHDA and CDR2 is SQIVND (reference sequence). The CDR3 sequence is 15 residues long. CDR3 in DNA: TGTGCCAGTAGTATAGGGGACAGGGGGAACACTGAAGCTTTCTTT. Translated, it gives CASSIGDRGNTEAFF.

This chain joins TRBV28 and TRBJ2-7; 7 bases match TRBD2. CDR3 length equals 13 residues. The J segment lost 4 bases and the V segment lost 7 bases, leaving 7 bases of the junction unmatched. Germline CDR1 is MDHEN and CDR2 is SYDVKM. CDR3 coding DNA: TGTGCCAGCATCGGGACGGGGGGATACGAGCAGTACTTC. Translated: CASIGTGGYEQYF.

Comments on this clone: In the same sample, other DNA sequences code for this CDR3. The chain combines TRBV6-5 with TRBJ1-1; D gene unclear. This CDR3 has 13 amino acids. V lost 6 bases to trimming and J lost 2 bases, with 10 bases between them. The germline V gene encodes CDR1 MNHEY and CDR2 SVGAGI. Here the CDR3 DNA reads TGTGCCAGCAGCCCAGTAGAAAACACTGAAGCTTTCTTT. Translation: CASSPVENTEAFF.

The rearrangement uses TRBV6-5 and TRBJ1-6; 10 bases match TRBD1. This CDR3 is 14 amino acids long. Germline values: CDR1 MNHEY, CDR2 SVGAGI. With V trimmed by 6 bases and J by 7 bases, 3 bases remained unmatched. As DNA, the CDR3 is TGTGCCAGCAGAGGGACAGGGGTAAATTCACCCCTCCACTTT. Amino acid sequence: CASRGTGVNSPLHF.

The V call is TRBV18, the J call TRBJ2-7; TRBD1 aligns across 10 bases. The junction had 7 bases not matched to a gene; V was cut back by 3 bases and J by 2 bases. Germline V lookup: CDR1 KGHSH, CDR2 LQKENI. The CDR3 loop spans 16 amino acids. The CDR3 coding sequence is TGTGCCAGCTCACCCATGACAGGGGGCTTAGCCTACGAGCAGTACTTC. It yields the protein CASSPMTGGLAYEQYF.

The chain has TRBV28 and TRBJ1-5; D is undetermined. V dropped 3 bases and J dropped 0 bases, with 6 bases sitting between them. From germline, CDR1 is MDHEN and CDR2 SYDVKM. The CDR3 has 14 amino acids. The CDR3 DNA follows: TGTGCCAGCAGTTTCGCCGGTAGCAATCAGCCCCAGCATTTT. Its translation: CASSFAGSNQPQHF.

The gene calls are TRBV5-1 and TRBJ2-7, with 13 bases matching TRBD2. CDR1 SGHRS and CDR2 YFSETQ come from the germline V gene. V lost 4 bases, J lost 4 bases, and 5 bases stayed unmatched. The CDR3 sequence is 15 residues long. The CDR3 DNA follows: TGCGCCAGCAGCATACTAGCGGGAGGGAGATACGAGCAGTACTTC. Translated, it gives CASSILAGGRYEQYF.

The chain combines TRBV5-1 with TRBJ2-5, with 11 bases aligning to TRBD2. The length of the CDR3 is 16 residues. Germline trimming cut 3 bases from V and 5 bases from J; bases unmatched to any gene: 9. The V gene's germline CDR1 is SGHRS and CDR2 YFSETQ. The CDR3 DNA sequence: TGCGCCAGCAGCTACAATAGCGGGAGGGCCCTGGAGACCCAGTACTTC. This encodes CASSYNSGRALETQYF.

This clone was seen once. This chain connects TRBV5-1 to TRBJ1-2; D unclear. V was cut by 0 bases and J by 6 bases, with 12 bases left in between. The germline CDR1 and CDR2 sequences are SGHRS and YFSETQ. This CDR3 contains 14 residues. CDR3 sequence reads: CASSLAEGLDGYTF. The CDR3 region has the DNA TGCGCCAGCAGCTTGGCCGAAGGCCTGGATGGCTACACCTTC. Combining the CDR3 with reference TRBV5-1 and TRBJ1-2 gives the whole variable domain KAGVTQTPRYLIKTRGQQVTLSCSPISGHRSVSWYQQTPGQGLQFLFEYFSETQRNKGNFPGRFSGRQFSNSRSEMNVSTLELGDSALYLCASSLAEGLDGYTFGSGTRLTVV.

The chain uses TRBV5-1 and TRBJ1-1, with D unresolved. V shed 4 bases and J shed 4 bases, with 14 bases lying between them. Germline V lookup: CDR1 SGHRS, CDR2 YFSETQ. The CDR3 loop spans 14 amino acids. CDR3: CASSLRTDITEAFF. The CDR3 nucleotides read TGCGCCAGCAGCCTTAGGACCGATATCACTGAAGCTTTCTTT.

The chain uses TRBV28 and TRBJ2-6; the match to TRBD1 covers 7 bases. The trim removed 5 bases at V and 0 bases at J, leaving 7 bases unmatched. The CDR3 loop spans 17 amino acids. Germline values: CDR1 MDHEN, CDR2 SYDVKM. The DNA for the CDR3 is TGTGCCAGCAGTCCCTGGACAGGAAACTCTGGGGCCAACGTCCTGACTTTC. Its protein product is CASSPWTGNSGANVLTF.

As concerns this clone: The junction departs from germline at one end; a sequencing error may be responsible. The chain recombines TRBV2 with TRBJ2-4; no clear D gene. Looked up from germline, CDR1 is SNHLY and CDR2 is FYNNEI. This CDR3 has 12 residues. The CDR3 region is CASSPDVANLNF. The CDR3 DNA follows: TGTGCCAGCAGTCCCGACGTGGCCAATTTGAACTTC.